The rows below give T cell receptor beta chains drawn from one sample of a study of identical twins. From the 5' RACE reads, TCRdb called clonotypes with MiXCR, one entry per CDR3 protein. The sample includes some 690,000 distinct CDR3 sequences, approximately 22% seen only once; the top ten take over 4%. These data were likewise used in another study, on T cells expressing NK-cell markers.

Sequencing input: PBMCs. The source is a woman aged 18-29 years in good health. Both conserved end residues are part of each CDR3. D genes are given only for firm matches. The listing skips clone size in some rows; elsewhere it reads once, few, many or a size class.

abundance,j_gene,d_gene,v_gene,CDR3nt,CDR3aa
-,TRBJ1-1,-,TRBV29-1,TGCAGCGTCGACCGGATAAACACTGAAGCTTTCTTT,CSVDRINTEAFF
few,TRBJ2-7,TRBD1,TRBV14,TGTGCCAGCAGACGGGACAGGGTGACAGAGGGCTACGAGCAGTACTTC,CASRRDRVTEGYEQYF
-,TRBJ2-2,TRBD2,TRBV7-3,TGTGCCAGCAGCTTAACTCTAGCGGGTACCGGGGAGCTGTTTTTT,CASSLTLAGTGELFF
few,TRBJ1-1,-,TRBV9,TGTGCCAGCAGCGCGCCCCTGAACACTGAAGCTTTCTTT,CASSAPLNTEAFF
-,TRBJ2-1,TRBD2,TRBV4-3,TGCGCCAGCAGCGTAACTAGCGGAATTTTCTACAATGAGCAGTTCTTC,CASSVTSGIFYNEQFF
few,TRBJ2-1,-,TRBV5-1,TGCGCCAGCAGCCCTTCGGGGGATTCCTACAATGAGCAGTTCTTC,CASSPSGDSYNEQFF
-,TRBJ2-6,-,TRBV5-6,TGTGCCAGCAGCTTGGGACTTCGACTGGCTGGGGCCAACGTCCTGACTTTC,CASSLGLRLAGANVLTF
-,TRBJ2-3,TRBD2,TRBV20-1,TGCAGTGCTTTACCTAGCGGGAGAACAGATACGCAGTATTTT,CSALPSGRTDTQYF
-,TRBJ2-7,TRBD2,TRBV20-1,TGCAGTGCTAGAGATGGGGCTAGCGGGACTTTCTACGAGCAGTACTTC,CSARDGASGTFYEQYF
few,TRBJ2-7,-,TRBV5-1,TGCGCCAGCAGCTTGGCCAGTGGGAGGACCCCCTACGAGCAGTACTTC,CASSLASGRTPYEQYF
-,TRBJ1-6,TRBD1,TRBV5-1,TGCGCCAGCAGCTTGACGGGACAGGGCAATTCACCCCTCCACTTT,CASSLTGQGNSPLHF
few,TRBJ2-7,TRBD2,TRBV7-2,TGTGCCAGCAGCTTAGTCCCTAGCGGGAGTTCCGAGCAGTACTTC,CASSLVPSGSSEQYF
-,TRBJ2-3,-,TRBV7-8,TGTGCCAGCAGCTTAGAGGCTCATGCTAGCACAGATACGCAGTATTTT,CASSLEAHASTDTQYF
-,TRBJ2-7,-,TRBV9,TGTGCCAGCAGCAAAGGGACTCCCTACGAGCAGTACTTC,CASSKGTPYEQYF
-,TRBJ2-2,TRBD1,TRBV29-1,TGCAGCGCTATCACAGGGGTGCCCGGGGAGCTGTTTTTT,CSAITGVPGELFF
once,TRBJ1-5,-,TRBV30,TGTGCCTGGAGTGTGAGTCGTAATCAGCCCCAGCATTTT,CAWSVSRNQPQHF
-,TRBJ2-3,-,TRBV20-1,TGCAGTGCTCCTCCTGAGGGGAGCACAGATACGCAGTATTTT,CSAPPEGSTDTQYF